This record looks at one TCR beta chain sequence and its context. The data were obtained in a study of blood T cell repertoires in COVID-19. Across the study: Italy, Spain and the United States were the sources of the convalescent and acute COVID-19 samples. The analysed material was cDNA or gDNA that came from T cells, B-cell-depleted T cells, or PBMCs.

The junction had 6 bases not matched to a gene; V was cut back by 3 bases and J by 1 base. The CDR3 consists of 14 residues. Germline CDR1 is SQVTM and CDR2 is ANQGSEA. Per the original methods: It was from reference gene primer amplification that nucleated cell counts were estimated. TCRdb's copy holds only in-frame clones and misses some; the assay was immunoSEQ multiplex PCR. That table is the source of V, J and clone size, and D and trimming were worked out from the DNA. The sample contains 100,000 to 150,000 clones, around four fifths of which appear only once. The genes are TRBV29-1 and TRBJ2-7; TRBD1 aligns across 7 bases. Sequenced input: peripheral blood. The source is a man aged 55 to 69 with acute or convalescent COVID-19. The CDR3 region has the DNA TGCAGCGTTGAGCTGACAGGGAAGTCCTACGAGCAGTACTTC. Protein sequence: CSVELTGKSYEQYF.